The 7 T cell receptor beta chains below all came from one sample that was sequenced in a study of T-cell reconstitution after alpha-beta-depleted transplantation in children. Researchers prepared the TCRbeta library using unique molecular identifiers, the study reports. TCRdb processed the PCR reads anew with MiXCR; each CDR3 protein has one entry. Of about 610,000 distinct CDR3 sequences in the sample, about 10% were seen once. The sample in question was PBMCs from the stem cell graft donor, obtained from the stem cell graft. The receptor source for this set is a human donor who donated a stem cell graft to a child with acute myeloid leukemia.

The chain combines TRBV18 with TRBJ2-3; D ambiguous. Germline-derived CDR1 and CDR2 are KGHSH and LQKENI. Trimming removed 3 bases from V and 4 bases from J, with 8 bases in between. The CDR3 totals 13 residues. The CDR3 region is CASSPVAADTQYF. The CDR3 DNA sequence: TGTGCCAGCTCACCGGTGGCCGCAGATACGCAGTATTTT.

This clonotype was recorded at least ten times. This rearrangement joins TRBV11-3 to TRBJ1-4; D gene ambiguous. The ends were cut back, 3 bases at V and 0 bases at J, with 11 bases in the middle. Germline V gene sequence: CDR1 SGHNT, CDR2 YENEEA. The CDR3 is made up of 16 amino acids. The CDR3 nucleotides are TGTGCCAGCAGCTTTGACGGAAACGCAACTAATGAAAAACTGTTTTTT. Its protein is CASSFDGNATNEKLFF.

The chain combines TRBV7-9 with TRBJ2-2; D is possibly TRBD1 (6 bases). Germline V lookup: CDR1 SEHNR, CDR2 FQNEAQ (reference sequence). Between the trimmed V and J ends, which lost 1 base and 1 base, there was a span of 7 bases. The CDR3 loop spans 15 amino acids. The CDR3 sequence is CASSLGDMNTGELFF. The CDR3 DNA reads TGTGCCAGCAGCTTAGGGGACATGAACACCGGGGAGCTGTTTTTT.

This clonotype was recorded a few times. The J gene is TRBJ1-1, the V gene TRBV20-1, with 7 positions matching TRBD1. The ends lost 5 bases at V and 0 bases at J; junction bases unmatched: 9. This CDR3 has 15 amino acids. The germline gives CDR1 DFQATT, CDR2 SNEGSKA (reference sequence). In DNA form, the CDR3 reads TGCAGTGCTCCAAGACAGGGATCACTGAACACTGAAGCTTTCTTT. Residues: CSAPRQGSLNTEAFF.

This clonotype turned up a few times. The rearrangement links TRBV20-1 to TRBJ1-5; D uncertain. The CDR3 has 15 amino acids. The germline CDR1 and CDR2 sequences are DFQATT and SNEGSKA (reference sequence). V dropped 0 bases and J dropped 7 bases, with 16 bases sitting between them. The CDR3 DNA is TGCAGTGCTAGAGATCGGGCACCGGGAGAGCAGCCCCAGCATTTT. Protein: CSARDRAPGEQPQHF.

The chain couples TRBV15 to TRBJ1-3; no clear D gene. This CDR3 contains 14 residues. Trimming removed 0 bases at V and 0 bases at J, with 3 bases between. Germline V gene sequence: CDR1 LNHNV, CDR2 YYDKDF (reference sequence). CDR3 sequence: CATSRESSGNTIYF. The CDR3 bases are TGTGCCACCAGCAGAGAATCCTCTGGAAACACCATATATTTT. The full variable domain, completed using reference TRBV15 and TRBJ1-3, is DAMVIQNPRYQVTQFGKPVTLSCSQTLNHNVMYWYQQKSSQAPKLLFHYYDKDFNNEADTPDNFQSRRPNTSFCFLDIRSPGLGDTAMYLCATSRESSGNTIYFGEGSWLTVV.

This clonotype was observed a handful of times. The chain recombines TRBV10-3 with TRBJ1-1; 9 bases align to TRBD1. The V segment lost 0 bases and the J segment 4 bases; nucleotides outside the gene matches: 6. The CDR3 totals 16 residues. CDR1 is ENHRY and CDR2 is SYGVKD in the germline V gene. The CDR3 DNA sequence: TGTGCCATCAGTGAGTCGCGGGGACAGGGCTTCACTGAAGCTTTCTTT. Translating gives CAISESRGQGFTEAFF.